This TCR beta chain was sequenced in a study of T cell repertoires in cytomegalovirus infection. On the study more broadly: Public TCR beta signature analysis indicated the presence of both CMV infection and matching HLA type. Study-wide points: Identification of carriers of CMV plus the relevant HLA was achieved through cumulative public TCR beta family frequency. Dominant in the ex vivo response were TCR beta clonotypes restricted by HLA-C and specific for CMV.

TCRdb analysed the reads with MiXCR anew, one entry per CDR3 protein. Among roughly 720,000 distinct CDR3 sequences listed, 35% were seen once. Concerning this clonotype: Antigen unknown.

Germline CDR1 SGHAT, CDR2 FQNNGV. Trimming shortened V by 5 bases and J by 9 bases, and 17 bases separated the two germline ends. CDR3 length: 15 residues. Material: PBMCs. The genes are TRBV11-2 and TRBJ1-6; the D gene is possibly TRBD1 (6 bases). The sequence came from a human donor in good health (CMV status not recorded). Some clones in this sample may be carry-over from other donors' samples. The CDR3 region is CASSREGQGRSPLHF. CDR3 sequence (DNA): TGTGCCAGCAGCCGAGAGGGGCAGGGGCGTTCACCCCTCCACTTT.